The 9 T cell receptor beta chains listed next were all sequenced from one sample in a study of blood T cells in healthy people across ages. The authors ran a second PCR of roughly 6 to 12 cycles using a sample-barcoded 5' primer and a J-beta primer mix. Each CDR3 protein is one row after TCRdb ran MiXCR on the 5' RACE reads. The table includes 450,000 to 650,000 distinct CDR3 sequences, less than 25% detected once. In addition, the sample was reused for a study of T cells of mothers and their children.

Sequencing was carried out using blood. The receptors derive from a boy younger than 18 in good health.

This chain connects TRBV27 to TRBJ2-5; weak D call: TRBD2 (7 bases). The better agreement between TRBJ2-7 and the DNA end casts doubt on the J call. The germline gives CDR1 MNHEY, CDR2 SMNVEV (reference sequence). There are 15 residues in the CDR3. CDR3 sequence (DNA): TGTGCCAGCAGTCCCCACGGGGGGCTCTCCTACGAGCAGTACTTC. Translated, it gives CASSPHGGLSYEQYF.

This clonotype turned up a few times. The V gene is TRBV10-3, the J gene TRBJ1-2, with D perhaps TRBD1 (6 bases). Germline CDR1 reads ENHRY; CDR2 reads SYGVKD. V lost 8 bases to trimming and J lost 4 bases, with 11 bases between them. The CDR3 has 12 residues. The CDR3 reads CAIGEGGYGYTF. CDR3 sequence (DNA): TGTGCCATCGGAGAGGGGGGCTATGGCTACACCTTC.

The CDR3 nucleotides read TGTGCCAGCAGTTTCCTTCCGGCGAATGAGCAGTTCTTC. It specifies CASSFLPANEQFF. The chain links TRBV12-3 or TRBV12-4 to TRBJ2-1, with D uncertain. The V end lost 3 bases, the J end lost 7 bases, and 10 bases lay between the germline ends. The CDR3 has 13 amino acids.

Only a few counts were recorded for this clonotype. The junction differs from germline at one of its ends, possibly a read error. The V gene is TRBV27, the J gene TRBJ2-5; maybe TRBD2 (5 bases). Germline V gives CDR1 MNHEY, CDR2 SMNVEV (reference sequence). The CDR3 sequence is 13 residues long. As DNA, the CDR3 is TGTGCCAGCAGTTTACAGGCTGGGGAGACCCAGCACTTC. Translated, it gives CASSLQAGETQHF.

This clonotype was counted many times. The rearrangement joins TRBV20-1 to TRBJ2-5; D tentatively fits TRBD1 or TRBD2 (5 bases each). In germline, CDR1 is DFQATT, CDR2 SNEGSKA (reference sequence). The CDR3 totals 11 residues. V dropped 6 bases and J dropped 4 bases, with 9 bases sitting between them. CDR3 DNA sequence: TGCAGTGCGGGGGTAATAGAGACCCAGTACTTC. Translated, it gives CSAGVIETQYF.

The V and J genes are TRBV3-1 and TRBJ1-1, with a tentative D call TRBD1 (6 bases). The germline V and J ends were trimmed by 7 bases and 2 bases, with 17 bases remaining between them. The CDR3 runs to 15 residues. The germline CDR1 and CDR2 sequences are LGHDT and YNNKEL (reference sequence). CDR3 bases: TGTGCCAGCATCGCGGGGGGCAGATTTAACACTGAAGCTTTCTTT. Translating gives CASIAGGRFNTEAFF. The variable domain in full, completed from reference TRBV3-1 and TRBJ1-1, reads DTAVSQTPKYLVTQMGNDKSIKCEQNLGHDTMYWYKQDSKKFLKIMFSYNNKELIINETVPNRFSPKSPDKAHLNLHINSLELGDSAVYFCASIAGGRFNTEAFFGQGTRLTVV.

V usage is TRBV28 and J usage is TRBJ2-1; 10 bases match TRBD2. The CDR3 extends over 15 amino acids. CDR1 MDHEN and CDR2 SYDVKM come from the germline V gene. J was trimmed by 8 bases and V by 2 bases; bases with no gene match: 6. The CDR3, as DNA: TGTGCCAGCAGTTTAAGGGCTAGCGGGAGATATGAGCAGTTCTTC. Its translation is CASSLRASGRYEQFF.

A few counts support this clonotype. V gene TRBV5-1 combines with J gene TRBJ2-7, with D possibly TRBD1 on 6 matching bases. The CDR3 has 15 residues. Germline CDR1 is SGHRS and CDR2 is YFSETQ. V was shortened by 0 bases and J by 0 bases, with 10 bases between the two germline ends. CDR3 coding DNA: TGCGCCAGCAGCTTGGACGGACAGATCTCCTACGAGCAGTACTTC. Amino acid sequence: CASSLDGQISYEQYF.

There are a few counts of this clonotype. V usage is TRBV13 and J usage is TRBJ2-5; the match to TRBD2 covers 9 bases. There are 17 residues in the CDR3. V lost 5 bases and J lost 0; bases outside the gene matches: 10. CDR1 PRHDT and CDR2 FYEKMQ come from the germline V gene (reference sequence). This CDR3 reads CASSLSILAGYQETQYF. The CDR3, as DNA: TGTGCCAGCAGCCTATCAATACTAGCGGGCTACCAAGAGACCCAGTACTTC.